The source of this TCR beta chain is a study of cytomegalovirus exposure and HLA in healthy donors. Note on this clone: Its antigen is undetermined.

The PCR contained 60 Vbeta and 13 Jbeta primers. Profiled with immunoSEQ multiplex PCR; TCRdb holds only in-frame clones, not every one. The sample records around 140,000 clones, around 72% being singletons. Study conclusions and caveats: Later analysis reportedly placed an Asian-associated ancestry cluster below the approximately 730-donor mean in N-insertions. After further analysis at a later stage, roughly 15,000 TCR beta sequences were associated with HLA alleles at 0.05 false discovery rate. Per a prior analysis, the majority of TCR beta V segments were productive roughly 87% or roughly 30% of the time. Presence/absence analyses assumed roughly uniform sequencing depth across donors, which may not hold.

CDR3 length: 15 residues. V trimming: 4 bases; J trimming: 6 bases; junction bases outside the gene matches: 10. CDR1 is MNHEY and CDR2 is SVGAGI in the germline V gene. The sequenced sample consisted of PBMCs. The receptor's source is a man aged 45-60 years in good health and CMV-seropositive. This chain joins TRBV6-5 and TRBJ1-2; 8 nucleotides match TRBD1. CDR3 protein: CASSSPGGVRDGYTF. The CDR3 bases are TGTGCCAGCAGTTCCCCAGGGGGCGTAAGGGATGGCTACACCTTC.